What follows are 15 T cell receptor beta chains derived from one specimen sequenced in a study of blood T cell repertoires in COVID-19. The method was immunoSEQ multiplex PCR; TCRdb's version includes in-frame clones alone and lacks a portion of them. In the table there are fewer than 40,000 clones, around nine tenths of which are singletons. Sequences were obtained from peripheral blood. These TCRs come from a man between 65 and 80 years old with active COVID-19.

V gene TRBV11-2 combines with J gene TRBJ2-1, with D unresolved. Trimming cost V 0 bases and J 3 bases, with 6 bases left between them. The germline gives CDR1 SGHAT, CDR2 FQNNGV. The CDR3 has 14 amino acids. Written as DNA, the CDR3 is TGTGCCAGCAGCTTAGACCCTATCTACAATGAGCAGTTCTTC. This codes for CASSLDPIYNEQFF.

The table lists this clone with a count of one. The chain recombines TRBV19 with TRBJ2-1, with 10 nucleotides matching TRBD1. Unmatched junction bases numbered 5, after V lost 1 base and J lost 8 bases. CDR1 LNHDA and CDR2 SQIVND come from the germline V gene (reference sequence). This CDR3 has 15 residues. CDR3 in amino acids: CASSIGGTGVDEQFF. The CDR3 nucleotides are TGTGCCAGTAGTATAGGCGGGACAGGGGTCGATGAGCAGTTCTTC.

V is TRBV27 and J is TRBJ2-3, with D uncertain. The CDR3 has 15 residues. Trimming removed 6 bases from V and 2 bases from J, with 15 bases in between. Germline V gives CDR1 MNHEY, CDR2 SMNVEV (reference sequence). CDR3 protein: CASRPRPTPTDTQYF. As DNA, the CDR3 is TGTGCCAGCAGGCCGCGACCGACACCCACAGATACGCAGTATTTT.

This chain connects TRBV10-1 to TRBJ1-2, with D uncertain. Germline-derived CDR1 and CDR2 are WNHNN and SYGVQD (reference sequence). V lost 6 bases to trimming and J lost 3 bases, with 23 bases between them. The CDR3 totals 17 residues. The CDR3 is CASRSAGGPQPYYGYTF. The CDR3 region has the DNA TGCGCCAGCAGGTCCGCGGGAGGGCCGCAACCCTACTATGGCTACACCTTC.

The chain uses TRBV7-2 and TRBJ2-7; 7 bases map to TRBD2. After removal of 3 bases from V and 4 bases from J, the junction contained 6 bases not matched to a gene. Germline V CDR1 and CDR2: SGHTA, FQGNSA. The CDR3 is 14 amino acids. Here the CDR3 DNA reads TGTGCCAGCAGCTTGGGAGCGGGAAGTTACGAGCAGTACTTC. Its translation is CASSLGAGSYEQYF.

The V call is TRBV30, the J call TRBJ1-1; the match to TRBD1 covers 9 bases. The CDR3 spans 15 residues. V dropped 3 bases and J dropped 6; count of bases not matched to a gene: 11. Germline CDR1 reads GTSNPN; CDR2 reads SVGIG (reference sequence). DNA for the CDR3: TGTGCCTGGAGCGTTAGGACAGGGGTCGAGGCTGAAGCTTTCTTT. Protein product: CAWSVRTGVEAEAFF. Together with reference TRBV30 and TRBJ1-1, the CDR3 gives the full variable domain: SQTIHQWPATLVQPVGSPLSLECTVEGTSNPNLYWYRQAAGRGLQLLFYSVGIGQISSEVPQNLSASRPQDRQFILSSKKLLLSDSGFYLCAWSVRTGVEAEAFFGQGTRLTVV.

The chain recombines TRBV10-3 with TRBJ2-3, with 9 bases lining up with TRBD1. CDR1 is ENHRY, CDR2 SYGVKD, per germline. The trim removed 6 bases at V and 4 bases at J, leaving 8 bases unmatched. This CDR3 has 15 amino acids. The CDR3 DNA follows: TGTGCCATCAGGAGCCACAGGGGGCAATCAGATACGCAGTATTTT. It is translated as CAIRSHRGQSDTQYF.

The chain combines TRBV11-2 with TRBJ2-1; D is unresolved. V was pared by 0 bases and J by 5 bases, with 5 bases between. Germline assignment: CDR1 SGHAT and CDR2 FQNNGV. The CDR3 runs to 13 residues. In nucleotides, the CDR3 is TGTGCCAGCAGCTTAGAACTGAACAATGAGCAGTTCTTC. This encodes CASSLELNNEQFF. Supplemented by reference TRBV11-2 and TRBJ2-1, the full variable domain reads EAGVAQSPRYKIIEKRQSVAFWCNPISGHATLYWYQQILGQGPKLLIQFQNNGVVDDSQLPKDRFSAERLKGVDSTLKIQPAKLEDSAVYLCASSLELNNEQFFGPGTRLTVL.

V gene TRBV5-4 combines with J gene TRBJ2-1, with 7 bases fitting TRBD1. The CDR3 sequence is 15 residues long. The V gene's germline CDR1 is SGHNT and CDR2 YYREEE (reference sequence). V shed 6 bases, J shed 7 bases, and the junction held 13 bases outside the gene matches. CDR3 amino acids: CASIKKGGSTNEQFF. Here the CDR3 DNA reads TGTGCCAGCATTAAGAAAGGGGGCAGTACAAATGAGCAGTTCTTC.

V and J are TRBV2 and TRBJ2-3, with 8 bases identical to TRBD1. The CDR3 has 16 amino acids. Germline CDR1 is SNHLY and CDR2 is FYNNEI. The junction had 10 bases not matched to a gene; V was cut back by 2 bases and J by 6 bases. The CDR3 region has the DNA TGTGCCAGCAGTGAATCCAGGGACAGGCTTATGGATACGCAGTATTTT. Protein product: CASSESRDRLMDTQYF.

V gene TRBV4-3 combines with J gene TRBJ1-2; D may be TRBD1 (5 bases). The V end was cut by 1 base, the J end by 4 bases, with 7 bases between. Germline loops: CDR1 LGHNA, CDR2 YSLEER. This CDR3 is built from 13 residues. The DNA for the CDR3 is TGCGCCAGCAGCCAAGGTGGGGCCTATGGCTACACCTTC. This translates into CASSQGGAYGYTF.

The chain carries TRBV2 and TRBJ2-2, with TRBD2 identical over 8 bases. From germline, CDR1 is SNHLY and CDR2 FYNNEI. The CDR3 covers 13 residues. The trim removed 6 bases at V and 4 bases at J, leaving 1 base unmatched. The CDR3: CASSAGGTGELFF. DNA of the CDR3: TGTGCCAGCAGCGCGGGGGGCACCGGGGAGCTGTTTTTT.

The chain combines TRBV30 with TRBJ2-3; weak D call: TRBD1 (7 bases). The V gene's germline CDR1 is GTSNPN and CDR2 SVGIG (reference sequence). The V end lost 2 bases, the J end lost 2 bases, and 23 bases lay between the germline ends. The CDR3 loop spans 18 amino acids. Here the CDR3 DNA reads TGTGCCTGGAGTCCCCTAGGGACTTCAAGGGGGCCCACAGATACGCAGTATTTT. It codes for CAWSPLGTSRGPTDTQYF.

The chain combines TRBV6-5 with TRBJ1-2; TRBD1 agrees at 8 bases. Germline CDR1 and CDR2: MNHEY and SVGAGI. The V and J ends lost 5 bases and 8 bases, in that order; junction bases with no gene match: 7. The CDR3 covers 13 residues. The CDR3 DNA follows: TGTGCCAGCAGTCTCGACAGGGGTAGCGGCTACACCTTC. Protein product: CASSLDRGSGYTF.

The rearrangement links TRBV3-1 (or the pseudogene TRBV3-2) to TRBJ1-2, with 8 bases matching TRBD1. Trimming took 1 base from V and 4 from J; bases not matched to a gene: 2. This CDR3 region has 14 residues. CDR1 is LGHDT and CDR2 is YNNKEL in the germline V gene (reference sequence). CDR3 DNA sequence: TGTGCCAGCAGCCAAGTTGACAGGGGCTATGGCTACACCTTC. Protein: CASSQVDRGYGYTF.